This entry lists 7 T cell receptor beta chains sequenced from one sample in a study of cytomegalovirus exposure and HLA in healthy donors. PCR employed 60 Vbeta and 13 Jbeta primers. Some clones are missing from TCRdb's copy, which holds only in-frame ones; the method was immunoSEQ multiplex PCR. The table shows fewer than 250,000 clones, with roughly 80% occurring only once. The sample taken for sequencing was PBMCs. The receptor set was obtained from a middle-aged man in good health and CMV-seronegative.

This chain connects TRBV4-1 to TRBJ2-1; the D gene is possibly TRBD2 (6 bases). There are 16 residues in the CDR3. V lost 0 bases and J 5 bases, leaving 14 bases between the germline ends. Per germline, CDR1 MGHRA and CDR2 YSYEKL. CDR3: CASSQEGRGPHNEQFF. Here the CDR3 DNA reads TGCGCCAGCAGCCAAGAAGGGCGGGGTCCCCACAATGAGCAGTTCTTC.

This rearrangement joins TRBV5-1 to TRBJ2-5; 7 bases line up with TRBD2. The CDR3 length is 15 residues. Germline CDR1 is SGHRS and CDR2 is YFSETQ. J lost 4 bases, V lost 0 bases, and 6 bases had no gene match. This chain's CDR3 is CASSLGITGGETQYF. The CDR3 DNA follows: TGCGCCAGCAGCTTGGGGATTACGGGAGGAGAGACCCAGTACTTC. Full variable domain (rest looked up from reference TRBV5-1 and TRBJ2-5): KAGVTQTPRYLIKTRGQQVTLSCSPISGHRSVSWYQQTPGQGLQFLFEYFSETQRNKGNFPGRFSGRQFSNSRSEMNVSTLELGDSALYLCASSLGITGGETQYFGPGTRLLVL.

The rearrangement joins TRBV27 to TRBJ1-2, with 8 bases lining up with TRBD1. J gave up 8 bases and V 4 bases, and 6 bases lay outside the gene matches. CDR3 length: 13 amino acids. Per germline, CDR1 MNHEY and CDR2 SMNVEV (reference sequence). The chain's CDR3 is CASSSRTGLGYTF. CDR3 DNA: TGTGCCAGCAGTTCGCGGACAGGGCTGGGCTACACCTTC.

The gene calls are TRBV6-6 and TRBJ1-2; weak D call: TRBD1 (6 bases). V lost 0 bases to trimming and J lost 8 bases, with 19 bases between them. CDR1 is MNHNY and CDR2 is SVGAGI in the germline V gene (reference sequence). This CDR3 has 16 amino acids. The CDR3 loop is CASSYSLAGALSGYTF. In DNA form, the CDR3 reads TGTGCCAGCAGTTACTCGCTAGCAGGGGCCCTATCCGGCTACACCTTC.

J is TRBJ1-4 and V is TRBV4-1, with unresolved D. This CDR3 contains 16 residues. Looked up from germline, CDR1 is MGHRA and CDR2 is YSYEKL. Trimming stripped 3 bases from V and 0 bases from J, with 11 bases between. The CDR3 DNA follows: TGCGCCAGCAGCCACCTCAGTGATCCAACTAATGAAAAACTGTTTTTT. Translating gives CASSHLSDPTNEKLFF.

J is TRBJ2-3 and V is TRBV7-2, with D possibly matching TRBD2 (6 bases). The ends were cut back, 1 base at V and 10 bases at J, with 12 bases in the middle. The CDR3 runs to 13 residues. CDR1 is SGHTA, CDR2 FQGNSA, per germline. The CDR3 bases are TGTGCCAGCAGCTTAGAGGGCGGGGCGGCGCAGTATTTT. This translates into CASSLEGGAAQYF.

The rearrangement uses TRBV5-6 and TRBJ2-2; TRBD1 matches at 9 bases. Germline values: CDR1 SGHDT, CDR2 YYEEEE. After removal of 0 bases from V and 1 base from J, the junction contained 1 base not matched to a gene. The CDR3 runs 16 residues. The CDR3 nucleotides are TGTGCCAGCAGCTTGGGGGACAGGGTGAACACCGGGGAGCTGTTTTTT. Translated, it gives CASSLGDRVNTGELFF.